The 6 T cell receptor beta chains given below trace back to one sample, sequenced in a study of T cells in localized non-small cell lung cancer. Only in-frame clones appear in the TCRdb table, and some are missing; sequencing was by immunoSEQ multiplex PCR. The sample has approximately 52,000 clones; about nine tenths are singletons. The source was peripheral blood, collected before any cancer treatment. The receptors stem from a male donor aged 60 or over with stage III squamous cell lung carcinoma.

CDR3 sequence reads: CASSPGRGLVLFF. The CDR3 DNA reads TGTGCCAGCAGCCCGGGGCGGGGCTTAGTTCTTTTCTTT. This chain connects TRBV7-7 to TRBJ1-1; possible D gene TRBD1, 5 bases. The germline gives CDR1 SSHAT, CDR2 FNYEAQ (reference sequence). V was cut by 5 bases and J by 13 bases, with 20 bases left in between. The CDR3 runs 13 residues.

The chain joins TRBV28 to TRBJ1-1, with 9 bases identical to TRBD1. The CDR3 runs 13 residues. Trimming removed 6 bases from V and 5 bases from J; junction bases left unmatched: 4. Per the germline V gene, CDR1 is MDHEN and CDR2 is SYDVKM. For the CDR3, the DNA is TGTGCCAGCAGGACAGGGGGGAGGACTGAAGCTTTCTTT. This codes for CASRTGGRTEAFF.

This clone was observed a single time. The V gene is TRBV5-1, the J gene TRBJ1-2, with D maybe TRBD1 (6 bases). The ends were cut back, 4 bases at V and 2 bases at J, with 15 bases in the middle. The length of the CDR3 is 15 residues. CDR1 SGHRS and CDR2 YFSETQ come from the germline V gene. The CDR3 loop is CASSLGQNYNYGYTF. The CDR3 DNA follows: TGCGCCAGCAGCCTAGGACAGAACTACAACTATGGCTACACCTTC.

The chain carries TRBV7-3 and TRBJ2-7; 8 bases align to TRBD2. CDR3 size: 15 residues. Germline V gene sequence: CDR1 SGHTA, CDR2 FQGTGA. Trimming cost V 3 bases and J 4 bases; bases outside gene matches: 8. This CDR3 reads CASSFHGSGGYEQYF. The CDR3 DNA sequence: TGTGCCAGCAGCTTCCATGGAAGCGGGGGATACGAGCAGTACTTC.

J is TRBJ1-1 and V is TRBV30; D is unresolved. The V and J ends lost 2 bases and 4 bases respectively, with 20 bases between them. The CDR3 is 16 residues long. Germline assignment: CDR1 GTSNPN and CDR2 SVGIG (reference sequence). The CDR3 loop reads CAWSKRWALATTEAFF. The CDR3, as DNA: TGTGCCTGGAGTAAACGTTGGGCGCTCGCTACCACTGAAGCTTTCTTT.

This clone has a single count. The genes are TRBV18 and TRBJ2-5; D possibly uses TRBD1 or TRBD2 (5 bases each). CDR3 length: 16 residues. V was pared by 2 bases and J by 2 bases, with 15 bases between. Germline V gene lookup returns CDR1 KGHSH and CDR2 LQKENI. The CDR3 DNA reads TGTGCCAGCTCACCATTAGCGAGGGACGGACAAGAGACCCAGTACTTC. This sequence encodes CASSPLARDGQETQYF.